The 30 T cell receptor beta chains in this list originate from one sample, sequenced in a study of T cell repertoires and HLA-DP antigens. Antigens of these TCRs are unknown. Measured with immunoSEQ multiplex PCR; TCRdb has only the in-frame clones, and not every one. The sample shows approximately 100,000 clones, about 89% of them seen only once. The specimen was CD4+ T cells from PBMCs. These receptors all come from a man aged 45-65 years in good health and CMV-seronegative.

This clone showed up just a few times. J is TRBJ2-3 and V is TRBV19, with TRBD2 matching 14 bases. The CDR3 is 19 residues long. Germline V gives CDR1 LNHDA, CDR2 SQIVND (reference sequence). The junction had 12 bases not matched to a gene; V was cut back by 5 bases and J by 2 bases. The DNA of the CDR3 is TGTGCCAGTAGTCGGACTAGCGGGGGGCCTCAGGGAACCACAGATACGCAGTATTTT. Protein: CASSRTSGGPQGTTDTQYF. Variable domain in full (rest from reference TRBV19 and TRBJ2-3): DGGITQSPKYLFRKEGQNVTLSCEQNLNHDAMYWYRQDPGQGLRLIYYSQIVNDFQKGDIAEGYSVSREKKESFPLTVTSAQKNPTAFYLCASSRTSGGPQGTTDTQYFGPGTRLTVL.

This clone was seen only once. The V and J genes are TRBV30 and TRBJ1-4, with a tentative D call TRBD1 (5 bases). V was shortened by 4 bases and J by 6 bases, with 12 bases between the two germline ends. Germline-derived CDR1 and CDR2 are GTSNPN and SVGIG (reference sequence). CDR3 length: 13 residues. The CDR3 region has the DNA TGTGCCTGGAAATCAGGAGGGGATGAAAAACTGTTTTTT. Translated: CAWKSGGDEKLFF.

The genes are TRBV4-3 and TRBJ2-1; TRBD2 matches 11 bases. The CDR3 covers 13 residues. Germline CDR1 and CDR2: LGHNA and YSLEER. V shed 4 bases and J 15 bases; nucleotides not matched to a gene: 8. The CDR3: CASSLRSGGVPFF. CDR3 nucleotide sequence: TGCGCCAGCAGCCTACGTAGCGGGGGGGTCCCGTTCTTC.

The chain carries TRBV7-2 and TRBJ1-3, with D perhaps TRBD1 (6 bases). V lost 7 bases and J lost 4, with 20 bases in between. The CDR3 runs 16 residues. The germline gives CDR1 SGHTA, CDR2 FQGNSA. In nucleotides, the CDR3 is TGTGCCAGCACCCCCCGGTTGGGGGCCACCGGAAACACCATATATTTT. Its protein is CASTPRLGATGNTIYF.

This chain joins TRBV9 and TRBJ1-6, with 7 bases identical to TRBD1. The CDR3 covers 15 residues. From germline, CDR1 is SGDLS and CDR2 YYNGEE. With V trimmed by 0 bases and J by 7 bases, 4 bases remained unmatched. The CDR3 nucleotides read TGTGCCAGCAGCGTAGTTGTGGACAGGAATTCACCCCTCCACTTT. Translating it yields CASSVVVDRNSPLHF. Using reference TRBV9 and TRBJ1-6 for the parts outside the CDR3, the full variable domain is DSGVTQTPKHLITATGQRVTLRCSPRSGDLSVYWYQQSLDQGLQFLIQYYNGEERAKGNILERFSAQQFPDLHSELNLSSLELGDSALYFCASSVVVDRNSPLHFGNGTRLTVT.

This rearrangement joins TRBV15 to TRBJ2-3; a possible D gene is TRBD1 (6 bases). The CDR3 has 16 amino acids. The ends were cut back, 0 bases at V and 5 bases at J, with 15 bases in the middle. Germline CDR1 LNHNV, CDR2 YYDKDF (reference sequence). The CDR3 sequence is CATSRDGGAVLDTQYF. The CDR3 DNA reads TGTGCCACCAGCAGAGATGGGGGCGCGGTATTAGATACGCAGTATTTT.

The CDR3 region is CASKETGTDYGYTF. For the CDR3, the DNA is TGTGCCAGCAAGGAAACAGGGACGGACTATGGCTACACCTTC. The rearrangement joins TRBV19 to TRBJ1-2; TRBD1 might be the D (6 bases). Deletions cut 9 bases from V and 3 bases from J, with 17 bases between. CDR1 LNHDA and CDR2 SQIVND come from the germline V gene (reference sequence). This CDR3 region has 14 residues.

The CDR3 DNA reads as TGTGCCAGCAGTGACCCCTTTGGGGGAACAGATACGCAGTATTTT. It specifies CASSDPFGGTDTQYF. V and J are TRBV25-1 and TRBJ2-3; D tentatively fits TRBD1 or TRBD2 (5 bases each). Per the germline V gene, CDR1 is MGHDK and CDR2 is SYGVNS. The V and J ends lost 3 bases and 3 bases respectively, with 13 bases between them. The CDR3 length is 15 residues.

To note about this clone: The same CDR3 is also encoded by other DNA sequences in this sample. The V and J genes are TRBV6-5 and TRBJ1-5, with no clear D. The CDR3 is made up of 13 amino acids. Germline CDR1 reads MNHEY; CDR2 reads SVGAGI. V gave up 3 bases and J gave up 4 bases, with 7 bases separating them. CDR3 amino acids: CASSYNRNQPQHF. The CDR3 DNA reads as TGTGCCAGCAGTTATAACAGAAATCAGCCCCAGCATTTT.

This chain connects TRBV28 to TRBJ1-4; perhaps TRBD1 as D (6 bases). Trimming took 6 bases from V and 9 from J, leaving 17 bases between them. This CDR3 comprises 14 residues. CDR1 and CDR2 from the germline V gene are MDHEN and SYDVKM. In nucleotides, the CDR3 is TGTGCCAGCAGGCCTCGGGGGGCCCGTCAAAAACTGTTTTTT. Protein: CASRPRGARQKLFF.

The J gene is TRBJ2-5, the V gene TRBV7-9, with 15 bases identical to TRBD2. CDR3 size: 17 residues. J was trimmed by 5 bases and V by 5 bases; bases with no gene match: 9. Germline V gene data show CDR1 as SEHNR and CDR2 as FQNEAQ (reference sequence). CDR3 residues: CASSVGLAGGPFETQYF. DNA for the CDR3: TGTGCCAGCAGCGTAGGACTAGCGGGAGGGCCATTTGAGACCCAGTACTTC.

Written as DNA, the CDR3 is TGCGCCAGCAGCGACCACCGGGACAGGGGTAGAGGAAATACGCAGTATTTT. This codes for CASSDHRDRGRGNTQYF. J is TRBJ2-3 and V is TRBV5-1, with TRBD1 identical over 10 bases. Germline V lookup: CDR1 SGHRS, CDR2 YFSETQ. V lost 4 bases and J lost 7; bases outside the gene matches: 15. CDR3 length equals 17 residues.

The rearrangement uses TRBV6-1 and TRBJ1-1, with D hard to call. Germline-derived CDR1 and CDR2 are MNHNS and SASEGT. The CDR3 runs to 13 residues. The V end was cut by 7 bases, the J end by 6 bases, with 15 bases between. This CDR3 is CASIGPTGAEAFF. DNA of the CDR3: TGTGCCAGCATTGGGCCCACGGGTGCTGAAGCTTTCTTT.

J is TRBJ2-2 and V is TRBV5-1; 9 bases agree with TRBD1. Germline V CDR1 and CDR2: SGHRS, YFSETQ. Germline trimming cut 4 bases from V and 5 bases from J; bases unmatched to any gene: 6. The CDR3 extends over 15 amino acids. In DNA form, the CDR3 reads TGCGCCAGCAGCCAGGGACAGGGAATGACCGGGGAGCTGTTTTTT. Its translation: CASSQGQGMTGELFF.

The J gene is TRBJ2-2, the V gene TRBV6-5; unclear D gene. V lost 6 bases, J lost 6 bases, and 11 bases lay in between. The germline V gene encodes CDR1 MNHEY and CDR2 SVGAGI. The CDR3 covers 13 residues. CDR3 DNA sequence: TGTGCCAGCAGCCCCCTCCTAGCCGGGGAGCTGTTTTTT. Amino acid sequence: CASSPLLAGELFF.

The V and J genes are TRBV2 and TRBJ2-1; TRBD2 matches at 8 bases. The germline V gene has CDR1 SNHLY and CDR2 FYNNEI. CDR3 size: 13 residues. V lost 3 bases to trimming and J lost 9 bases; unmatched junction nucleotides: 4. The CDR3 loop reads CASSDRREGEQFF. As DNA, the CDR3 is TGTGCCAGCAGTGATAGACGGGAGGGTGAGCAGTTCTTC.

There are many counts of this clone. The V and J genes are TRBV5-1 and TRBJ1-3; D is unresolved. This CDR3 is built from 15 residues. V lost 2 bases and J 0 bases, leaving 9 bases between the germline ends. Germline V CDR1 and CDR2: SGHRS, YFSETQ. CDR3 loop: CASSFGRFSGNTIYF. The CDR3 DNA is TGCGCCAGCAGCTTCGGCCGATTCTCTGGAAACACCATATATTTT.

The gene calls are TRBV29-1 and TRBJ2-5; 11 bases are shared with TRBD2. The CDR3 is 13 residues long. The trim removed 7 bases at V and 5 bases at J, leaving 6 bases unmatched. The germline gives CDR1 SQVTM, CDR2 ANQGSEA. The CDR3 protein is CSGIAGGPETQYF. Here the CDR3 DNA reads TGCAGCGGAATAGCGGGAGGGCCGGAGACCCAGTACTTC.

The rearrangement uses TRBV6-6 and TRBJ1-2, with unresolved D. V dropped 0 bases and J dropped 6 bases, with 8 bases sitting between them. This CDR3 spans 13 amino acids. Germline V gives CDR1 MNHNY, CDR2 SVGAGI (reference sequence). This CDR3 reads CASSYSGANGYTF. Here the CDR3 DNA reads TGTGCCAGCAGTTACTCCGGCGCGAATGGCTACACCTTC.

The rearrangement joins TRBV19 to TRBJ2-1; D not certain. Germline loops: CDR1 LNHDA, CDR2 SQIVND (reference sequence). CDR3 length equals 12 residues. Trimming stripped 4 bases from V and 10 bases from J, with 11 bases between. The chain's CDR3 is CASSTRTSEQFF. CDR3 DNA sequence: TGTGCCAGTAGTACCAGGACCTCCGAGCAGTTCTTC.

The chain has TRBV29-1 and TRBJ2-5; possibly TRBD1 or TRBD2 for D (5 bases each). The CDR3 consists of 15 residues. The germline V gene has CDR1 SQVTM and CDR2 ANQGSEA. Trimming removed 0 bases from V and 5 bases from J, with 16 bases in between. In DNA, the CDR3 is TGCAGCGTTGAAGATCGAGAGGGGCGGTGGGAGACCCAGTACTTC. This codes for CSVEDREGRWETQYF.

Written as DNA, the CDR3 is TGTGCCAGCAGCAAAGATTGTGAGGTCACGGGCACTGAAGCTTTCTTT. Its protein is CASSKDCEVTGTEAFF. The chain recombines TRBV21-1 with TRBJ1-1. TRBV21-1 constitutes a pseudogene. The CDR3 length is 16 residues.

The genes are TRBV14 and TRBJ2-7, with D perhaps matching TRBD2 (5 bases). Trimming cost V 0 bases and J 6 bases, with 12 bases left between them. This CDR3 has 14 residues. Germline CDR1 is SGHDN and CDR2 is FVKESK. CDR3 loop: CASSQELRVTEQYF. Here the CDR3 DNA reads TGTGCCAGCAGCCAAGAATTGAGGGTAACCGAGCAGTACTTC.

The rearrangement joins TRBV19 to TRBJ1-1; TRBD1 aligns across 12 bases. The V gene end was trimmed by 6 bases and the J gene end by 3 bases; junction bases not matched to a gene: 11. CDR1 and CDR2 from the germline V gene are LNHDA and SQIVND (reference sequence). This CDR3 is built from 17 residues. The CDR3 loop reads CASSYIGTGGWYTEAFF. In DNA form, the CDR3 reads TGTGCCAGTAGCTACATCGGGACAGGGGGCTGGTACACTGAAGCTTTCTTT. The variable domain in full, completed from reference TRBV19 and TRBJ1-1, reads DGGITQSPKYLFRKEGQNVTLSCEQNLNHDAMYWYRQDPGQGLRLIYYSQIVNDFQKGDIAEGYSVSREKKESFPLTVTSAQKNPTAFYLCASSYIGTGGWYTEAFFGQGTRLTVV.

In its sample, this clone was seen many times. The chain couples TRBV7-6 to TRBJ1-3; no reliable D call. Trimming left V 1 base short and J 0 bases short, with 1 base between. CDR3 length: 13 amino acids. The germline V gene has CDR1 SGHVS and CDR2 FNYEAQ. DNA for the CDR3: TGTGCCAGCAGCTTAGGCTCTGGAAACACCATATATTTT. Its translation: CASSLGSGNTIYF.

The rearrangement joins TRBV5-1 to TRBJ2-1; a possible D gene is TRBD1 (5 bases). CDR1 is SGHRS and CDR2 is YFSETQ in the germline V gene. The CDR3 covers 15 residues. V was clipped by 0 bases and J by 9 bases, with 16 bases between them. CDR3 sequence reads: CASSLDGAPSREQFF. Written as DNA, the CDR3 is TGCGCCAGCAGCTTGGATGGGGCCCCATCGCGTGAGCAGTTCTTC.

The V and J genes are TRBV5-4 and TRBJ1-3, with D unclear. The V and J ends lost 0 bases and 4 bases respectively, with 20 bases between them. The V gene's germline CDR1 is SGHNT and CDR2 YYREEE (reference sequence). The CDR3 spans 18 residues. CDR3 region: CASSLDISGSPGGNTIYF. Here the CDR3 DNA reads TGTGCCAGCAGCTTGGATATCTCCGGGTCCCCTGGAGGAAACACCATATATTTT.

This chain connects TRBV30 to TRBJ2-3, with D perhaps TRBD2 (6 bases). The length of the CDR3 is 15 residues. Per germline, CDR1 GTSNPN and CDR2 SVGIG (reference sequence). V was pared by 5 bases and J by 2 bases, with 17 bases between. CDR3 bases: TGTGCCTGGGGAGGGGTTGGGGGTTCCACAGATACGCAGTATTTT. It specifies CAWGGVGGSTDTQYF.

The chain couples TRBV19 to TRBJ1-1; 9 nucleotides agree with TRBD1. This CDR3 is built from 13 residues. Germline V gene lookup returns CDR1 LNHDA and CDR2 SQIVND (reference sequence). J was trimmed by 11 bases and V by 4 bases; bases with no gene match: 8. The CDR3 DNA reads TGTGCCAGTAGTAGAGAAGGACAGGGGTCGGCTTTCTTT. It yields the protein CASSREGQGSAFF.

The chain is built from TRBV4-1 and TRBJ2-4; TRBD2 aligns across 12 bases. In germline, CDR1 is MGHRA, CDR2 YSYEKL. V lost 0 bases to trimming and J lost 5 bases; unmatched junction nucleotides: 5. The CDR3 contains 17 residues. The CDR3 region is CASSQDYLAGGQNIQYF. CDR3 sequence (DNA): TGCGCCAGCAGCCAAGATTACCTAGCGGGGGGGCAAAACATTCAGTACTTC.